A selection of T cell receptor beta chains follows, all from one sample in a study of cytomegalovirus exposure and HLA in healthy donors. Some clones are missing from TCRdb's copy, which holds only in-frame ones; the method was immunoSEQ multiplex PCR. The sample lists more than 150,000 clones, roughly 80% occurring once. The sequenced material came from PBMCs. The receptors were sampled from a man in his forties or fifties in good health and CMV-seronegative. CDR3s include the opening cysteine and the closing phenylalanine or tryptophan. D genes are given only for firm matches. Only some rows state a clone size, as once, few, many or a class for expanded clones.

cdr3_aa: CASSRRTVHFAGNTIYF
cdr3_nt: TGTGCCAGCAGCCGTCGGACAGTCCACTTCGCAGGAAACACCATATATTTT
v_call: TRBV14
d_call: .
j_call: TRBJ1-3
clone_size: .

cdr3_aa: CASREQGALNTEAFF
cdr3_nt: TGTGCCAGCAGAGAACAGGGGGCGCTGAACACTGAAGCTTTCTTT
v_call: TRBV2
d_call: TRBD1
j_call: TRBJ1-1
clone_size: .

cdr3_aa: CASSLTLYNEQYF
cdr3_nt: TGTGCCAGCAGCTTAACCCTCTATAACGAGCAGTACTTC
v_call: TRBV7-2
d_call: .
j_call: TRBJ2-7
clone_size: .

cdr3_aa: CASSLTGDTEAFF
cdr3_nt: TGTGCCAGCAGCTTAACAGGGGACACTGAAGCTTTCTTT
v_call: TRBV7-2
d_call: TRBD1
j_call: TRBJ1-1
clone_size: .

cdr3_aa: CASSFQGAYEQYF
cdr3_nt: TGTGCCAGCAGTTTTCAGGGGGCCTACGAGCAGTACTTC
v_call: TRBV27
d_call: TRBD1
j_call: TRBJ2-7
clone_size: .

cdr3_aa: CSVEDRGRLEQFF
cdr3_nt: TGCAGCGTTGAGGACAGGGGGCGTCTTGAGCAGTTCTTC
v_call: TRBV29-1
d_call: TRBD1
j_call: TRBJ2-1
clone_size: .

cdr3_aa: CASSNTGQGDGYTF
cdr3_nt: TGTGCCAGCAGCAACACGGGACAGGGGGATGGCTACACCTTC
v_call: TRBV21-1
d_call: .
j_call: TRBJ1-2
clone_size: .

cdr3_aa: CASSLKREETQYF
cdr3_nt: TGTGCCAGCTCTCTAAAGAGGGAGGAGACCCAGTACTTC
v_call: TRBV18
d_call: .
j_call: TRBJ2-5
clone_size: .

cdr3_aa: CSARELETQYF
cdr3_nt: TGCAGTGCACGCGAGTTGGAGACCCAGTACTTC
v_call: TRBV20-1
d_call: .
j_call: TRBJ2-5
clone_size: .

cdr3_aa: CASSVNRGWTGELFF
cdr3_nt: TGTGCCAGCAGCGTCAATAGGGGGTGGACCGGGGAGCTGTTTTTT
v_call: TRBV7-2
d_call: .
j_call: TRBJ2-2
clone_size: .

cdr3_aa: CASSLIGQGKTQYF
cdr3_nt: TGTGCCAGCAGTCTGATTGGACAGGGCAAGACCCAGTACTTC
v_call: TRBV11-2
d_call: TRBD1
j_call: TRBJ2-5
clone_size: .

cdr3_aa: CASSLPGGTYGYTF
cdr3_nt: TGTGCCAGCAGCTTGCCAGGGGGCACGTATGGCTACACCTTC
v_call: TRBV5-4
d_call: TRBD1
j_call: TRBJ1-2
clone_size: once

cdr3_aa: CASKTGGFTDTQYF
cdr3_nt: TGTGCCAGCAAGACAGGGGGGTTCACAGATACGCAGTATTTT
v_call: TRBV27
d_call: TRBD1
j_call: TRBJ2-3
clone_size: .

cdr3_aa: CSSSLEGQTEAFF
cdr3_nt: TGTTCCAGCAGCTTAGAGGGGCAGACTGAAGCTTTCTTT
v_call: TRBV7-9
d_call: .
j_call: TRBJ1-1
clone_size: .

cdr3_aa: CASSPPTGVRDEKLFF
cdr3_nt: TGTGCCAGCTCACCACCGACAGGGGTGAGAGATGAAAAACTGTTTTTT
v_call: TRBV18
d_call: TRBD1
j_call: TRBJ1-4
clone_size: .

cdr3_aa: CASSLPGTGPTDTQYF
cdr3_nt: TGTGCCAGCAGCTTACCCGGGACAGGTCCCACAGATACGCAGTATTTT
v_call: TRBV7-9
d_call: TRBD1
j_call: TRBJ2-3
clone_size: .

cdr3_aa: CASSLGLHSYNEQFF
cdr3_nt: TGCGCCAGCAGCTTGGGACTCCACTCCTACAATGAGCAGTTCTTC
v_call: TRBV5-1
d_call: .
j_call: TRBJ2-1
clone_size: .

cdr3_aa: CASSQEQAKTYEQYF
cdr3_nt: TGTGCCAGCAGCCAAGAGCAGGCCAAGACCTACGAGCAGTACTTC
v_call: TRBV4-2
d_call: .
j_call: TRBJ2-7
clone_size: few

cdr3_aa: CASSFAGTGRTGASPLHF
cdr3_nt: TGTGCCAGCAGCTTTGCCGGGACAGGGAGGACGGGCGCTTCACCCCTCCACTTT
v_call: TRBV7-9
d_call: TRBD1
j_call: TRBJ1-6
clone_size: few

cdr3_aa: CASSYAGQAIYEQYF
cdr3_nt: TGTGCCAGCAGTTACGCTGGACAGGCGATCTACGAGCAGTACTTC
v_call: TRBV6-5
d_call: TRBD1
j_call: TRBJ2-7
clone_size: .

cdr3_aa: CASSEGSGGGEQFF
cdr3_nt: TGTGCCAGCAGCGAAGGCTCAGGGGGAGGTGAGCAGTTCTTC
v_call: TRBV9
d_call: .
j_call: TRBJ2-1
clone_size: few

cdr3_aa: CAIADGTYQETQYF
cdr3_nt: TGTGCCATTGCAGACGGGACATACCAAGAGACCCAGTACTTC
v_call: TRBV10-3
d_call: .
j_call: TRBJ2-5
clone_size: .

cdr3_aa: CASSQPGLTGAQGGGYTF
cdr3_nt: TGTGCCAGCAGTCAACCCGGGCTTACAGGGGCGCAGGGAGGTGGCTACACCTTC
v_call: TRBV25-1
d_call: TRBD1
j_call: TRBJ1-2
clone_size: .

cdr3_aa: CASSLGSSGANVLTF
cdr3_nt: TGTGCCAGCAGCCTTGGGAGCTCTGGGGCCAACGTCCTGACTTTC
v_call: TRBV7-9
d_call: .
j_call: TRBJ2-6
clone_size: once

cdr3_aa: CASSPYDRIAQPQHF
cdr3_nt: TGTGCCAGCTCACCTTACGACAGGATCGCTCAGCCCCAGCATTTT
v_call: TRBV18
d_call: .
j_call: TRBJ1-5
clone_size: .

cdr3_aa: CASSLTTSGGNEQFF
cdr3_nt: TGTGCCAGCAGCTTAACCACTAGCGGGGGCAATGAGCAGTTCTTC
v_call: TRBV7-3
d_call: TRBD2
j_call: TRBJ2-1
clone_size: .